Shown below are 31 T cell receptor beta chains from a single sample sequenced in a study of blood T cell repertoires in COVID-19. Data came from immunoSEQ multiplex PCR; TCRdb stores just in-frame clones and leaves some out. Altogether approximately 300,000 clones are present, around 85% being singletons, with the ten largest covering under 2%. Sequencing input: PBMCs or T cells enriched from blood (not recorded which). These receptors originate from a woman aged 25 to 39 who had been exposed to COVID-19.

This clone has only a few counts. This sequence joins TRBV4-2 and TRBJ1-5; 7 positions agree with TRBD1. This CDR3 has 15 amino acids. The J segment lost 7 bases and the V segment lost 3 bases, leaving 9 bases of the junction unmatched. CDR1 and CDR2 (germline): LGHNA, YNFKEQ. The CDR3 nucleotides are TGTGCCAGCAGCCATGATTCGACAGGGCACCAGCCCCAGCATTTT. It yields the protein CASSHDSTGHQPQHF.

The CDR3 DNA reads TGTGCCAGCAGCCGGTGGGACAGACTTAATGAAAAACTGTTTTTT. This sequence encodes CASSRWDRLNEKLFF. The chain has TRBV3-1 (or the pseudogene TRBV3-2) and TRBJ1-4; 7 positions match TRBD1. V was clipped by 4 bases and J by 4 bases; unmatched bases: 6. The germline V gene encodes CDR1 LGHDT and CDR2 YNNKEL (reference sequence). The length of the CDR3 is 15 residues.

The rearrangement uses TRBV19 and TRBJ2-7, with D hard to call. The CDR3 covers 13 residues. The germline V gene encodes CDR1 LNHDA and CDR2 SQIVND (reference sequence). The ends were cut back, 2 bases at V and 2 bases at J, with 7 bases in the middle. The CDR3, as DNA: TGTGCCAGTAGTATACAATCCACCTACGAGCAGTACTTC. As protein: CASSIQSTYEQYF.

The sample holds a few counts of this clone. This sample also contains other DNA sequences that code for the same CDR3. The chain joins TRBV19 to TRBJ1-1; D unclear. The germline V gene has CDR1 LNHDA and CDR2 SQIVND (reference sequence). Trimming cost V 3 bases and J 0 bases, with 8 bases left between them. The CDR3 length is 14 residues. In DNA form, the CDR3 reads TGTGCCAGTAGTATCCGGGGAGTGAACACTGAAGCTTTCTTT. As protein: CASSIRGVNTEAFF. The full variable domain, in which reference TRBV19 and TRBJ1-1 provide the parts outside the CDR3, is DGGITQSPKYLFRKEGQNVTLSCEQNLNHDAMYWYRQDPGQGLRLIYYSQIVNDFQKGDIAEGYSVSREKKESFPLTVTSAQKNPTAFYLCASSIRGVNTEAFFGQGTRLTVV.

This clone is a singleton in its sample. J is TRBJ2-7 and V is TRBV7-2; 8 positions match TRBD1. CDR1 is SGHTA and CDR2 is FQGNSA in the germline V gene. Unmatched junction bases numbered 2, after V lost 4 bases and J lost 0 bases. The CDR3 runs to 14 residues. The CDR3 reads CASSSDRVSYEQYF. CDR3 DNA: TGTGCCAGCAGCTCGGACAGGGTCTCCTACGAGCAGTACTTC. The whole variable domain, remainder taken from reference TRBV7-2 and TRBJ2-7, is GAGVSQSPSNKVTEKGKDVELRCDPISGHTALYWYRQSLGQGLEFLIYFQGNSAPDKSGLPSDRFSAERTGGSVSTLTIQRTQQEDSAVYLCASSSDRVSYEQYFGPGTRLTVT.

The chain carries TRBV5-1 and TRBJ2-3; TRBD2 aligns across 7 bases. The CDR3 sequence is 16 residues long. Trimming took 3 bases from V and 0 from J; bases not matched to a gene: 7. In germline, CDR1 is SGHRS, CDR2 YFSETQ. For the CDR3, the DNA is TGCGCCAGCAGCTCCCTACTAGCGCGAAGCACAGATACGCAGTATTTT. Encoded protein: CASSSLLARSTDTQYF.

The V gene is TRBV19, the J gene TRBJ1-5; 10 nucleotides agree with TRBD1. Trimming took 4 bases from V and 4 from J; bases not matched to a gene: 7. Germline CDR1 LNHDA, CDR2 SQIVND (reference sequence). The CDR3 is 16 amino acids. DNA for the CDR3: TGTGCCAGTAGTAGGGGAGACAGGGGGCCAAATCAGCCCCAGCATTTT. Its protein product is CASSRGDRGPNQPQHF. The whole variable domain, remainder taken from reference TRBV19 and TRBJ1-5, is DGGITQSPKYLFRKEGQNVTLSCEQNLNHDAMYWYRQDPGQGLRLIYYSQIVNDFQKGDIAEGYSVSREKKESFPLTVTSAQKNPTAFYLCASSRGDRGPNQPQHFGDGTRLSIL.

The chain recombines TRBV28 with TRBJ2-7, with unresolved D. Germline CDR1 is MDHEN and CDR2 is SYDVKM. The CDR3 totals 12 residues. Trimming shortened V by 7 bases and J by 4 bases, and 11 bases separated the two germline ends. This chain's CDR3 is CASNAGTYEQYF. CDR3 coding DNA: TGTGCCAGCAATGCAGGAACTTACGAGCAGTACTTC.

The rearrangement uses TRBV28 and TRBJ2-1; no definite D call. This CDR3 has 15 amino acids. CDR1 and CDR2 (germline): MDHEN, SYDVKM. V was shortened by 5 bases and J by 0 bases, with 11 bases between the two germline ends. The CDR3 region has the DNA TGTGCCAGCAGTGATGACACGAGCTCCTACAATGAGCAGTTCTTC. This gives the protein CASSDDTSSYNEQFF.

The gene calls are TRBV12-5 and TRBJ2-3; 14 bases are shared with TRBD2. CDR3 size: 19 residues. Trimming removed 0 bases from V and 0 bases from J; junction bases left unmatched: 5. Per germline, CDR1 LGHNT and CDR2 FRNRAP. CDR3 residues: CASGLVLGLAGASTDTQYF. The CDR3 region has the DNA TGTGCTAGTGGTTTGGTACTGGGACTAGCGGGGGCAAGCACAGATACGCAGTATTTT.

This sequence joins TRBV21-1 and TRBJ1-5; TRBD1 is the table's D call, not checked against the DNA. TRBV21-1 is given as a pseudogene. CDR3 length: 18 amino acids. This chain's CDR3 is CASSKPYPGQGSNQPQHF. The CDR3 bases are TGTGCCAGCAGCAAACCTTACCCGGGACAGGGGAGCAATCAGCCCCAGCATTTT.

The chain joins TRBV11-2 to TRBJ2-1, with D possibly being TRBD2 (5 bases). The germline V gene encodes CDR1 SGHAT and CDR2 FQNNGV. The CDR3 has 16 residues. With 1 base removed from V and 0 bases from J, the gap between germline ends came to 10 bases. The CDR3 is CASSLGAESSYNEQFF. The CDR3 nucleotides are TGTGCCAGCAGCTTAGGAGCGGAAAGCTCCTACAATGAGCAGTTCTTC. The full variable domain, completed using reference TRBV11-2 and TRBJ2-1, is EAGVAQSPRYKIIEKRQSVAFWCNPISGHATLYWYQQILGQGPKLLIQFQNNGVVDDSQLPKDRFSAERLKGVDSTLKIQPAKLEDSAVYLCASSLGAESSYNEQFFGPGTRLTVL.

V gene TRBV28 combines with J gene TRBJ1-1, with 9 bases matching TRBD1. CDR3 length equals 15 residues. Germline loops: CDR1 MDHEN, CDR2 SYDVKM. With 6 bases clipped from V and 8 bases from J, the junction kept 13 bases outside the gene matches. In DNA form, the CDR3 reads TGTGCCAGCAGCTCCCACTACGCCGGGACAGGGGAAGCTTTCTTT. Translation: CASSSHYAGTGEAFF. Together with reference TRBV28 and TRBJ1-1, the CDR3 gives the full variable domain: DVKVTQSSRYLVKRTGEKVFLECVQDMDHENMFWYRQDPGLGLRLIYFSYDVKMKEKGDIPEGYSVSREKKERFSLILESASTNQTSMYLCASSSHYAGTGEAFFGQGTRLTVV.

This chain uses TRBV28 with TRBJ1-2, with 9 bases lining up with TRBD1. CDR1 and CDR2 from the germline V gene are MDHEN and SYDVKM. The CDR3 length is 14 residues. Trimming cost V 5 bases and J 4 bases; bases outside gene matches: 5. The CDR3 DNA reads TGTGCCAGCAGTAGGGGACAGGGAGGCTATGGCTACACCTTC. Protein sequence: CASSRGQGGYGYTF.

The CDR3 nucleotides read TGTGCCAGCAGCTTGGGCGGGCCGGACTTGAATTCACCCCTCCACTTT. Translating gives CASSLGGPDLNSPLHF. This sequence joins TRBV5-4 and TRBJ1-6; D is undetermined. CDR3 length: 16 residues. V gave up 0 bases and J gave up 7 bases, with 14 bases separating them. Looked up from germline, CDR1 is SGHNT and CDR2 is YYREEE (reference sequence).

The chain employs TRBV2 and TRBJ2-1; no reliable D call. This CDR3 contains 11 residues. Trimming cost V 4 bases and J 7 bases, with 5 bases left between them. Germline V lookup: CDR1 SNHLY, CDR2 FYNNEI. The CDR3 sequence: CASSVQNEQFF. The CDR3 DNA reads as TGTGCCAGCAGTGTTCAGAATGAGCAGTTCTTC. The full variable domain, completed using reference TRBV2 and TRBJ2-1, is EPEVTQTPSHQVTQMGQEVILRCVPISNHLYFYWYRQILGQKVEFLVSFYNNEISEKSEIFDDQFSVERPDGSNFTLKIRSTKLEDSAMYFCASSVQNEQFFGPGTRLTVL.

CDR3 loop: CASSFKLAGGPYEQYF. CDR3 in DNA: TGTGCCAGCAGTTTCAAACTAGCGGGGGGGCCCTACGAGCAGTACTTC. The chain combines TRBV7-2 with TRBJ2-7, with 13 bases identical to TRBD2. The CDR3 length is 16 residues. The V and J ends lost 6 bases and 2 bases, in that order; junction bases with no gene match: 7. In germline, CDR1 is SGHTA, CDR2 FQGNSA.

V and J are TRBV4-3 and TRBJ2-5; D may be TRBD2 (7 bases). CDR3 length equals 16 residues. V was pared by 0 bases and J by 5 bases, with 16 bases between. CDR1 is LGHNA and CDR2 is YSLEER in the germline V gene. The CDR3 DNA follows: TGCGCCAGCAGCCAAGATAGGGGGGGCTTATCGGAGACCCAGTACTTC. Encoded protein: CASSQDRGGLSETQYF.

The chain recombines TRBV18 with TRBJ1-2; D call uncertain. V gave up 6 bases and J gave up 3 bases, with 14 bases separating them. Germline CDR1 reads KGHSH; CDR2 reads LQKENI. This CDR3 has 14 residues. CDR3 residues: CASSRPTVDYGYTF. The DNA of the CDR3 is TGTGCCAGCTCCCGACCCACAGTCGACTATGGCTACACCTTC.

V is TRBV9 and J is TRBJ2-1; D is perhaps TRBD1 (6 bases). V gave up 0 bases and J gave up 5 bases, with 9 bases separating them. This CDR3 region has 14 residues. In germline, CDR1 is SGDLS, CDR2 YYNGEE. CDR3 in amino acids: CASSVGTAHNEQFF. The CDR3, as DNA: TGTGCCAGCAGCGTAGGGACAGCGCACAATGAGCAGTTCTTC.

The chain recombines TRBV7-8 with TRBJ2-7; D perhaps matches TRBD1 (6 bases). Trimming cost V 4 bases and J 6 bases, with 10 bases left between them. This CDR3 contains 12 residues. Germline V gene sequence: CDR1 SGHVS, CDR2 FQNEAQ. CDR3 sequence (DNA): TGTGCCAGCAGCTCCACAGGGTCCGAGCAGTACTTC. As protein: CASSSTGSEQYF.

This clone showed up just once. The CDR3 protein is CASSQSRGHNEKLFF. In DNA, the CDR3 is TGTGCCAGCAGCCAATCCCGGGGACACAATGAAAAACTGTTTTTT. The chain carries TRBV4-2 and TRBJ1-4, with D possibly being TRBD1 (6 bases). The CDR3 is 15 residues long. Per germline, CDR1 LGHNA and CDR2 YNFKEQ. V lost 2 bases and J lost 5, with 12 bases in between.

The J gene is TRBJ2-1, the V gene TRBV19; 7 bases agree with TRBD1. The CDR3 has 14 residues. From germline, CDR1 is LNHDA and CDR2 SQIVND (reference sequence). With 8 bases clipped from V and 4 bases from J, the junction kept 8 bases outside the gene matches. This CDR3 reads CASGLPGQYNEQFF. In DNA form, the CDR3 reads TGTGCCAGTGGATTACCGGGACAGTACAATGAGCAGTTCTTC.

This clone was detected once. The chain recombines TRBV9 with TRBJ2-1; tentative D call: TRBD1 (6 bases). The CDR3 spans 12 residues. Trimming took 1 base from V and 10 from J, leaving 9 bases between them. CDR1 SGDLS and CDR2 YYNGEE come from the germline V gene. The CDR3 nucleotides read TGTGCCAGCAGCGTACAGGGGATCGAGCAGTTCTTC. This translates into CASSVQGIEQFF.

The chain is built from TRBV4-3 and TRBJ1-2, with D unresolved. Germline assignment: CDR1 LGHNA and CDR2 YSLEER. The CDR3 runs 15 residues. Trimming pared 0 bases from V and 4 bases from J, leaving 12 bases between. The CDR3 reads CASSQEFNEIYGYTF. The CDR3 nucleotides are TGCGCCAGCAGCCAAGAGTTCAACGAGATCTATGGCTACACCTTC.

The genes are TRBV10-3 and TRBJ1-2; 7 bases fit TRBD1. Per germline, CDR1 ENHRY and CDR2 SYGVKD. The CDR3 runs to 15 residues. Trimming removed 0 bases from V and 6 bases from J; junction bases left unmatched: 7. This chain's CDR3 is CAISESEGGYNGYTF. For the CDR3, the DNA is TGTGCCATCAGTGAGTCGGAAGGGGGCTATAATGGCTACACCTTC.

This chain links TRBV6-1 with TRBJ1-5; D not certain. Germline CDR1 reads MNHNS; CDR2 reads SASEGT. The CDR3 extends over 11 amino acids. Trimming cost V 2 bases and J 11 bases, with 7 bases left between them. CDR3 residues: CASSETVAQHF. In DNA form, the CDR3 reads TGTGCCAGCAGTGAAACTGTAGCCCAGCATTTT.

This chain links TRBV6-1 with TRBJ1-1, with D tentatively TRBD1 (5 bases). The germline V gene encodes CDR1 MNHNS and CDR2 SASEGT. CDR3 size: 11 residues. V dropped 11 bases and J dropped 2 bases, with 9 bases sitting between them. The CDR3 loop is CAGRGNTEAFF. Written as DNA, the CDR3 is TGTGCCGGAAGGGGAAACACTGAAGCTTTCTTT.

In nucleotides, the CDR3 is TGTGCCAGCTCACCAAAGGGGCCAGGGGGCGTTGAAGCTTTCTTT. This codes for CASSPKGPGGVEAFF. V usage is TRBV18 and J usage is TRBJ1-1, with 8 positions matching TRBD1. Germline values: CDR1 KGHSH, CDR2 LQKENI. CDR3 length equals 15 residues. V shed 2 bases and J 7 bases; nucleotides not matched to a gene: 9.

This chain uses TRBV28 with TRBJ2-7; possibly TRBD2 for D (5 bases). CDR3 length equals 14 residues. Germline lookup yields CDR1 MDHEN and CDR2 SYDVKM. Trimming stripped 0 bases from V and 3 bases from J, with 9 bases between. The CDR3 region is CASSLWGRLYEQYF. The CDR3 DNA follows: TGTGCCAGCAGTTTATGGGGGAGACTCTACGAGCAGTACTTC.

The rearrangement joins TRBV3-1 (or the pseudogene TRBV3-2) to TRBJ1-3; a weak D match, TRBD1 (6 bases). The V gene's germline CDR1 is LGHDT and CDR2 YNNKEL (reference sequence). This CDR3 contains 15 residues. V lost 6 bases and J lost 0, with 12 bases in between. CDR3 sequence: CASSYGQPSGNTIYF. DNA for the CDR3: TGTGCCAGCAGTTACGGACAGCCCTCTGGAAACACCATATATTTT.